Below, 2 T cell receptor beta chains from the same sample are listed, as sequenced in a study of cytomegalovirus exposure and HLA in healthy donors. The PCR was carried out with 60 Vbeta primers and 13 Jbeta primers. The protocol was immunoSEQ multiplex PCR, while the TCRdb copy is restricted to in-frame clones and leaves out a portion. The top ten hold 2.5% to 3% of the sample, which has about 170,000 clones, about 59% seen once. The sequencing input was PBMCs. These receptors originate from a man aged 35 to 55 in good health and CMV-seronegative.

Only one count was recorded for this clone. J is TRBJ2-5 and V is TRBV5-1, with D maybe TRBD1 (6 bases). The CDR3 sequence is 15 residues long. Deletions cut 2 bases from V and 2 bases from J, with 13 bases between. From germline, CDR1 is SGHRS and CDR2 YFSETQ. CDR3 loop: CASSFKGQPQETQYF. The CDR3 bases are TGCGCCAGCAGCTTTAAAGGACAGCCGCAAGAGACCCAGTACTTC.

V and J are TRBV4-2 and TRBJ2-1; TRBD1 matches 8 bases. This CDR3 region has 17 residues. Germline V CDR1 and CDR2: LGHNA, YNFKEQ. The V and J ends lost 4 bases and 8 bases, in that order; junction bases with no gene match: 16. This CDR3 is CASSRNTGTGDRDEQFF. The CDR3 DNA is TGTGCCAGCAGCCGTAATACCGGGACAGGAGATAGGGATGAGCAGTTCTTC.